This is a list of T cell receptor beta chains from one sample in a study of blood T cell repertoires in COVID-19. Measured with immunoSEQ multiplex PCR; TCRdb has only the in-frame clones, and not every one. The repertoire includes fewer than 200,000 clones, roughly 82% of them detected once, and around 7.8% sits in the top ten. Sequenced input: peripheral blood. All receptors come from a woman aged 60 to 75 with COVID-19, enrolled during active disease. Each CDR3 is given with its conserved first and last residue. A D gene is named only where the DNA matches it firmly. Expanded clones get a size class; other rows say once, few or many, or leave the size out.

v_gene: TRBV27; d_gene: -; j_gene: TRBJ1-4; abundance: -; CDR3aa: CASSFLASGEKLFF; CDR3nt: TGTGCCAGCAGTTTTTTGGCTTCGGGGGAAAAACTGTTTTTT
v_gene: TRBV19; d_gene: -; j_gene: TRBJ2-2; abundance: -; CDR3aa: CASSSVLRELFF; CDR3nt: TGTGCCAGTAGTTCCGTACTACGGGAGCTGTTTTTT
v_gene: TRBV24-1; d_gene: -; j_gene: TRBJ2-1; abundance: -; CDR3aa: CATSWSQGDWNEQFF; CDR3nt: TGTGCCACCAGTTGGTCACAGGGTGATTGGAATGAGCAGTTCTTC
v_gene: TRBV7-6; d_gene: TRBD2; j_gene: TRBJ2-3; abundance: few; CDR3aa: CASSFGGGITASTDTQYF; CDR3nt: TGTGCCAGCAGCTTTGGCGGGGGGATTACCGCTAGCACAGATACGCAGTATTTT
v_gene: TRBV11-2; d_gene: -; j_gene: TRBJ2-4; abundance: once; CDR3aa: CASTRGYIQYF; CDR3nt: TGTGCCAGCACCCGGGGGTACATTCAGTACTTC
v_gene: TRBV18; d_gene: -; j_gene: TRBJ1-5; abundance: -; CDR3aa: CASSPTGGSGNQPQHF; CDR3nt: TGTGCCAGCTCACCAACCGGGGGTTCCGGCAATCAGCCCCAGCATTTT
v_gene: TRBV5-4; d_gene: TRBD1; j_gene: TRBJ1-1; abundance: few; CDR3aa: CASSHDRGGTEAFF; CDR3nt: TGTGCCAGCAGCCACGACAGGGGGGGCACTGAAGCTTTCTTT
v_gene: TRBV6-2/TRBV6-3; d_gene: -; j_gene: TRBJ2-5; abundance: -; CDR3aa: CASSLRGALSETQYF; CDR3nt: TGTGCCAGCAGTCTCCGGGGGGCCCTGAGTGAGACCCAGTACTTC
v_gene: TRBV11-1; d_gene: -; j_gene: TRBJ1-2; abundance: -; CDR3aa: CASSPTDQGYGYTF; CDR3nt: TGTGCCAGCAGCCCTACAGACCAGGGCTATGGCTACACCTTC
v_gene: TRBV3-1/TRBV3-2; d_gene: -; j_gene: TRBJ1-2; abundance: once; CDR3aa: CASSQNNRRDYGYTF; CDR3nt: TGTGCCAGCAGCCAAAACAACCGTCGGGACTATGGCTACACCTTC
v_gene: TRBV5-6; d_gene: TRBD1; j_gene: TRBJ2-3; abundance: -; CDR3aa: CASSFRDRTTDTQYF; CDR3nt: TGTGCCAGCAGCTTTAGGGACAGGACAACAGATACGCAGTATTTT
v_gene: TRBV11-2; d_gene: TRBD2; j_gene: TRBJ2-2; abundance: few; CDR3aa: CASSPLVSSGNTGELFF; CDR3nt: TGTGCCAGCAGCCCCTTGGTATCTAGCGGGAACACCGGGGAGCTGTTTTTT
v_gene: TRBV6-5; d_gene: -; j_gene: TRBJ1-2; abundance: -; CDR3aa: CATKGQGLWGYTF; CDR3nt: TGTGCCACCAAGGGGCAGGGGCTTTGGGGCTACACCTTC
v_gene: TRBV19; d_gene: TRBD1; j_gene: TRBJ2-7; abundance: -; CDR3aa: CASSSTGTGLSYEQYF; CDR3nt: TGTGCCAGTAGTTCTACCGGGACAGGCCTCTCCTACGAGCAGTACTTC
v_gene: TRBV5-1; d_gene: TRBD1; j_gene: TRBJ2-1; abundance: -; CDR3aa: CASSLLGTGGYNEQFF; CDR3nt: TGCGCCAGCAGCTTATTAGGGACAGGGGGTTACAATGAGCAGTTCTTC
v_gene: TRBV7-2; d_gene: TRBD2; j_gene: TRBJ2-1; abundance: -; CDR3aa: CASSPGLAAALFYNEQFF; CDR3nt: TGTGCCAGCAGCCCCGGACTAGCGGCGGCTCTTTTCTACAATGAGCAGTTCTTC
v_gene: TRBV18; d_gene: TRBD2; j_gene: TRBJ2-2; abundance: medium-sized; CDR3aa: CASSPSSGRGTGELFF; CDR3nt: TGTGCCAGCTCACCGTCGAGCGGGAGAGGTACCGGGGAGCTGTTTTTT
v_gene: TRBV5-1; d_gene: TRBD2; j_gene: TRBJ2-4; abundance: -; CDR3aa: CASSFLSSGGVAKNIQYF; CDR3nt: TGCGCCAGCAGCTTCTTGAGTAGCGGGGGGGTAGCCAAAAACATTCAGTACTTC
v_gene: TRBV29-1; d_gene: -; j_gene: TRBJ1-1; abundance: -; CDR3aa: CSVRQEPNTEAFF; CDR3nt: TGCAGCGTCCGACAAGAACCGAACACTGAAGCTTTCTTT
v_gene: TRBV10-3; d_gene: TRBD2; j_gene: TRBJ2-2; abundance: -; CDR3aa: CAISWGLAGNTGELFF; CDR3nt: TGTGCCATCAGTTGGGGACTAGCGGGAAACACCGGGGAGCTGTTTTTT
v_gene: TRBV25-1; d_gene: TRBD2; j_gene: TRBJ2-1; abundance: -; CDR3aa: CASSENRLAGVNEQFF; CDR3nt: TGTGCCAGCAGTGAGAACCGACTAGCGGGAGTTAATGAGCAGTTCTTC
v_gene: TRBV19; d_gene: TRBD1; j_gene: TRBJ1-6; abundance: -; CDR3aa: CASKQGLFNSPLHF; CDR3nt: TGTGCCAGTAAACAGGGGCTATTTAATTCACCCCTCCACTTT
v_gene: TRBV3-1/TRBV3-2; d_gene: TRBD1; j_gene: TRBJ1-4; abundance: -; CDR3aa: CASSHLKGTGSEKLFF; CDR3nt: TGTGCCAGCAGCCACCTAAAGGGGACAGGGAGTGAAAAACTGTTTTTT
v_gene: TRBV9; d_gene: TRBD2; j_gene: TRBJ2-2; abundance: -; CDR3aa: CASSVAASGTTGELFF; CDR3nt: TGTGCCAGCAGCGTAGCAGCTAGCGGGACCACCGGGGAGCTGTTTTTT
v_gene: TRBV4-1; d_gene: TRBD1; j_gene: TRBJ2-1; abundance: -; CDR3aa: CASSQDRTGSRNEQFF; CDR3nt: TGCGCCAGCAGCCAAGATAGGACAGGGAGTAGGAATGAGCAGTTCTTC
v_gene: TRBV19; d_gene: TRBD1; j_gene: TRBJ2-1; abundance: -; CDR3aa: CASSIDAGTGGGNEQFF; CDR3nt: TGTGCCAGTAGTATAGATGCCGGGACAGGAGGTGGCAATGAGCAGTTCTTC
v_gene: TRBV6-4; d_gene: -; j_gene: TRBJ2-1; abundance: once; CDR3aa: CASSPFAGARSWPNEQFF; CDR3nt: TGTGCCAGCAGCCCATTCGCAGGGGCGAGGTCCTGGCCCAATGAGCAGTTCTTC
v_gene: TRBV18; d_gene: -; j_gene: TRBJ1-1; abundance: -; CDR3aa: CASSLDSGSWDTEAFF; CDR3nt: TGTGCCAGCTCACTAGATAGCGGGAGCTGGGACACTGAAGCTTTCTTT
v_gene: TRBV3-1/TRBV3-2; d_gene: TRBD2; j_gene: TRBJ2-1; abundance: -; CDR3aa: CASSQVSAGGYNEQFF; CDR3nt: TGTGCCAGCAGCCAAGTCTCAGCGGGGGGGTACAATGAGCAGTTCTTC
v_gene: TRBV4-3; d_gene: -; j_gene: TRBJ1-3; abundance: -; CDR3aa: CASSQSHREPGNTIYF; CDR3nt: TGCGCCAGCAGCCAATCTCACAGGGAGCCTGGAAACACCATATATTTT
v_gene: TRBV13; d_gene: TRBD2; j_gene: TRBJ2-5; abundance: once; CDR3aa: CASSSRLAGVETQYF; CDR3nt: TGTGCCAGCAGCTCGAGACTAGCGGGAGTTGAGACCCAGTACTTC
v_gene: TRBV9; d_gene: -; j_gene: TRBJ2-3; abundance: -; CDR3aa: CASSVEETTQYF; CDR3nt: TGTGCCAGCAGCGTAGAGGAGACTACGCAGTATTTT
v_gene: TRBV5-1; d_gene: TRBD1; j_gene: TRBJ1-3; abundance: -; CDR3aa: CASSLQGAGGNTIYF; CDR3nt: TGCGCCAGCAGCTTGCAGGGGGCGGGTGGAAACACCATATATTTT
v_gene: TRBV6-6; d_gene: -; j_gene: TRBJ1-2; abundance: -; CDR3aa: CASSYSRGGQGGYTF; CDR3nt: TGTGCCAGCAGTTACTCGAGGGGGGGGCAGGGTGGCTACACCTTC
v_gene: TRBV19; d_gene: TRBD1; j_gene: TRBJ1-2; abundance: -; CDR3aa: CASSTPGQGAWVSF; CDR3nt: TGTGCCAGTAGTACCCCGGGACAGGGAGCCTGGGTATCCTTC
v_gene: TRBV5-4; d_gene: -; j_gene: TRBJ1-5; abundance: many; CDR3aa: CASSLDVNQPQHF; CDR3nt: TGTGCCAGCAGCTTGGATGTAAATCAGCCCCAGCATTTT
v_gene: TRBV6-2/TRBV6-3; d_gene: -; j_gene: TRBJ1-5; abundance: few; CDR3aa: CASSYSNTGLHQPQHF; CDR3nt: TGTGCCAGCAGTTACTCCAACACAGGCCTCCATCAGCCCCAGCATTTT
v_gene: TRBV7-9; d_gene: -; j_gene: TRBJ2-2; abundance: -; CDR3aa: CASSLAPFLTMNTGELFF; CDR3nt: TGTGCCAGCAGCTTAGCGCCGTTCCTCACAATGAACACCGGGGAGCTGTTTTTT
v_gene: TRBV27; d_gene: -; j_gene: TRBJ1-1; abundance: -; CDR3aa: CASSLSWGGTEAFF; CDR3nt: TGTGCCAGCAGTTTATCGTGGGGGGGGACTGAAGCTTTCTTT
v_gene: TRBV4-3; d_gene: -; j_gene: TRBJ2-3; abundance: -; CDR3aa: CASSQDLVYTQYF; CDR3nt: TGCGCCAGCAGCCAAGATCTCGTTTATACGCAGTATTTT
v_gene: TRBV3-1/TRBV3-2; d_gene: TRBD1; j_gene: TRBJ1-1; abundance: -; CDR3aa: CASRDREEAFF; CDR3nt: TGTGCCAGCAGGGACAGGGAGGAAGCTTTCTTT
v_gene: TRBV2; d_gene: -; j_gene: TRBJ1-6; abundance: once; CDR3aa: CASARGGVGNSPLHF; CDR3nt: TGTGCCAGCGCCCGAGGAGGGGTCGGCAATTCACCCCTCCACTTT
v_gene: TRBV9; d_gene: TRBD2; j_gene: TRBJ2-3; abundance: few; CDR3aa: CASSVVPAGGPTDTQYF; CDR3nt: TGTGCCAGCAGCGTAGTACCAGCGGGGGGGCCAACAGATACGCAGTATTTT
v_gene: TRBV3-1/TRBV3-2; d_gene: -; j_gene: TRBJ1-5; abundance: -; CDR3aa: CASSLAGQPQHF; CDR3nt: TGTGCCAGCAGCCTAGCGGGTCAGCCCCAGCATTTT
v_gene: TRBV27; d_gene: -; j_gene: TRBJ2-1; abundance: -; CDR3aa: CASISLPHNEQFF; CDR3nt: TGTGCCAGCATATCGCTACCCCACAATGAGCAGTTCTTC